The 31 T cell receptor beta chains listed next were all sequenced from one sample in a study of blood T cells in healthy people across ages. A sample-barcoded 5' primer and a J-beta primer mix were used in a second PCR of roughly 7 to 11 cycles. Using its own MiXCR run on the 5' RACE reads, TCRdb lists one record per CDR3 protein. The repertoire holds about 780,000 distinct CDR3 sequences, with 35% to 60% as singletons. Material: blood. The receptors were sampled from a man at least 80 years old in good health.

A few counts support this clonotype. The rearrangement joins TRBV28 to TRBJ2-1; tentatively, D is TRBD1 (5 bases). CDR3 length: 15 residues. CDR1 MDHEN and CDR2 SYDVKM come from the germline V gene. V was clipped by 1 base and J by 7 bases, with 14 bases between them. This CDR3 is CASSLSPTVRNEQFF. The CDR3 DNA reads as TGTGCCAGCAGTTTATCCCCGACAGTGAGGAATGAGCAGTTCTTC.

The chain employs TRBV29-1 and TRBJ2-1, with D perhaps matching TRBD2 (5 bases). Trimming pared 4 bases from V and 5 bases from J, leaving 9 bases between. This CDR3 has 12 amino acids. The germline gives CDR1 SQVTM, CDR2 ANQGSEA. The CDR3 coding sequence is TGCAGCGTTGTGTTGGGAGACAATGAGCAGTTCTTC. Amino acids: CSVVLGDNEQFF.

In DNA form, the CDR3 reads TGTGCCAGCAGCCAAGAAGGACTAGCTAGAATCCCAGATACGCAGTATTTT. This gives the protein CASSQEGLARIPDTQYF. The rearrangement joins TRBV4-2 to TRBJ2-3, with 8 bases matching TRBD2. Germline V CDR1 and CDR2: LGHNA, YNFKEQ. CDR3 length: 17 amino acids. Trimming at V came to 0 bases and at J to 4 bases, leaving 9 bases not matched to a gene.

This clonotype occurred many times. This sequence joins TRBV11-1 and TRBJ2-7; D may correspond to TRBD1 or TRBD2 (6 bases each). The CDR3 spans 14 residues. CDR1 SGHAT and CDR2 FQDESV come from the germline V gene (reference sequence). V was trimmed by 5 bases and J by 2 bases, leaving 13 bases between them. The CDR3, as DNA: TGTGCCAGCAGCAGGGAGGACAGTCCCTACGAGCAGTACTTC. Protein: CASSREDSPYEQYF. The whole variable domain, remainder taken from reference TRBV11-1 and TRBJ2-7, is EAEVAQSPRYKITEKSQAVAFWCDPISGHATLYWYRQILGQGPELLVQFQDESVVDDSQLPKDRFSAERLKGVDSTLKIQPAELGDSAMYLCASSREDSPYEQYFGPGTRLTVT.

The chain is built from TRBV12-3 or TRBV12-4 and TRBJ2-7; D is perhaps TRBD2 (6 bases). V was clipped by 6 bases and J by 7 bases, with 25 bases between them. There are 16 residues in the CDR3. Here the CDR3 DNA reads TGTGCCAGCAGCCACGAGTGGAGGAGGGATGGCAATGAGCAGTACTTC. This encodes CASSHEWRRDGNEQYF.

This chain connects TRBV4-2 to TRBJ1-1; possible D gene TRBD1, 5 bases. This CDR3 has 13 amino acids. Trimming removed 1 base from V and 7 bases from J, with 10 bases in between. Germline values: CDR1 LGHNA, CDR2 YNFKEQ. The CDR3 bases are TGTGCCAGCAGCCAAGTAGGGGCACTTGAAGCTTTCTTT. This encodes CASSQVGALEAFF.

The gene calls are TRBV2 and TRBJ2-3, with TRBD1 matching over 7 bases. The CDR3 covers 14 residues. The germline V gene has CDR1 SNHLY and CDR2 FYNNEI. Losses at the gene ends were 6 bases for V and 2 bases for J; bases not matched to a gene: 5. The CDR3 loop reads CASRDRAFTDTQYF. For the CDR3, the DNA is TGTGCCAGCAGAGACAGGGCGTTCACAGATACGCAGTATTTT.

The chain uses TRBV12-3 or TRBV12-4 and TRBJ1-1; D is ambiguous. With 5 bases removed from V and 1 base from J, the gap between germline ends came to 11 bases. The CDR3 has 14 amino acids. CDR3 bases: TGTGCCAGCAGTCGCCGGACCTCGAACACTGAAGCTTTCTTT. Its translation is CASSRRTSNTEAFF.

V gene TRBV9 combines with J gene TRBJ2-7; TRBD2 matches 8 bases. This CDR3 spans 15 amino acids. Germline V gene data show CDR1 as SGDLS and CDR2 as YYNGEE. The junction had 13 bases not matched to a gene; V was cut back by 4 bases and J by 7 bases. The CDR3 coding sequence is TGTGCCAGCAGCTTCAGCGGGGGACCCCCTAATGAGCAGTACTTC. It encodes CASSFSGGPPNEQYF.

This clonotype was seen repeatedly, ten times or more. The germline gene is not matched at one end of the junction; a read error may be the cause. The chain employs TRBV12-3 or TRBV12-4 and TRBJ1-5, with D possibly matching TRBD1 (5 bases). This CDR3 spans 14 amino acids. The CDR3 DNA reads TGCGCCAGCAGCTTGGAGGGGAGCAATCAGCCCCAGCATTTT. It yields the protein CASSLEGSNQPQHF.

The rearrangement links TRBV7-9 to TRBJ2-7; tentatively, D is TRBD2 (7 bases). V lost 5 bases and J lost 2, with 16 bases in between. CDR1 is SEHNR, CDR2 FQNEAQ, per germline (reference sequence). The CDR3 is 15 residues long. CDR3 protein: CASSLGGGVTYEQYF. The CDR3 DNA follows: TGTGCCAGCAGCCTAGGGGGGGGAGTGACCTACGAGCAGTACTTC.

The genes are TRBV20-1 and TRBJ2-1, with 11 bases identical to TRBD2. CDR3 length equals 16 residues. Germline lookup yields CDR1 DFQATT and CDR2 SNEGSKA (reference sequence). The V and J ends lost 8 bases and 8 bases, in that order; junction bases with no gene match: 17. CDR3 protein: CSPPPGLADGSDEQFF. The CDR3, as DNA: TGCAGTCCACCTCCGGGACTAGCGGACGGGAGTGATGAGCAGTTCTTC.

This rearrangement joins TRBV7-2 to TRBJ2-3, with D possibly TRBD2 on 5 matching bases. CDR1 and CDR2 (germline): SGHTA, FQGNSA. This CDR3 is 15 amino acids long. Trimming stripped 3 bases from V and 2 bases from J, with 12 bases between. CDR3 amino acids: CASSFTRGLTDTQYF. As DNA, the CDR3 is TGTGCCAGCAGCTTCACTCGAGGGCTCACAGATACGCAGTATTTT.

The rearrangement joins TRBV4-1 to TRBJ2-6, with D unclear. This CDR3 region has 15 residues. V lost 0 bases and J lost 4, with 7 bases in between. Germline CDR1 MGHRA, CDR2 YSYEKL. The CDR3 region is CASSQDGQGANVLTF. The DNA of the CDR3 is TGCGCCAGCAGCCAAGACGGCCAAGGGGCCAACGTCCTGACTTTC.

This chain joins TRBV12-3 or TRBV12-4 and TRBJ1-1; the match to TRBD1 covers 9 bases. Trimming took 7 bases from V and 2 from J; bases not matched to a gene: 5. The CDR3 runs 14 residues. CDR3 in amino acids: CASTGTGRNTEAFF. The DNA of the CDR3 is TGTGCCAGCACCGGGACAGGGAGAAACACTGAAGCTTTCTTT.

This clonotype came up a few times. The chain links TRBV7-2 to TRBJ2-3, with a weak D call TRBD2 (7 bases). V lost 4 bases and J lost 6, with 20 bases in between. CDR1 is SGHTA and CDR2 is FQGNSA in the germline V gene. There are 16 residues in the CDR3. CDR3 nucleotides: TGTGCCAGCAGCTCCCTTGTACGGGGGGCGATGGATACGCAGTATTTT. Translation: CASSSLVRGAMDTQYF.

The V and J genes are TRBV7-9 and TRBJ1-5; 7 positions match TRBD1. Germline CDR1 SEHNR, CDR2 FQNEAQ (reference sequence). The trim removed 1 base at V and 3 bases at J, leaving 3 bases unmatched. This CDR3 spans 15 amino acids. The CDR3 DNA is TGTGCCAGCAGCTTAGGGGACAGCACCAATCAGCCCCAGCATTTT. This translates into CASSLGDSTNQPQHF.

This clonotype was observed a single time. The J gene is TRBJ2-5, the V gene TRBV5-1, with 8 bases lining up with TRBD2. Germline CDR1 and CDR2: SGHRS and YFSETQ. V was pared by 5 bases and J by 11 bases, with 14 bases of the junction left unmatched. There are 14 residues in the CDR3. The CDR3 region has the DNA TGCGCCAGCAGTTCGAATAGCGGGAACAATGAGCAGTACTTC. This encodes CASSSNSGNNEQYF. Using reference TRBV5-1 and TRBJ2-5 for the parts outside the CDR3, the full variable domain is KAGVTQTPRYLIKTRGQQVTLSCSPISGHRSVSWYQQTPGQGLQFLFEYFSETQRNKGNFPGRFSGRQFSNSRSEMNVSTLELGDSALYLCASSSNSGNNEQYFGPGTRLLVL.

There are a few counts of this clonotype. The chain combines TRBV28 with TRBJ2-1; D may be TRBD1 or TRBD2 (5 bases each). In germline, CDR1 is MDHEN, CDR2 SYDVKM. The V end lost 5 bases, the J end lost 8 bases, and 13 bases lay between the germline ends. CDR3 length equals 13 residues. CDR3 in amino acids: CASSLRGADEQFF. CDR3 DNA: TGTGCCAGCAGTCTGAGGGGCGCGGATGAGCAGTTCTTC. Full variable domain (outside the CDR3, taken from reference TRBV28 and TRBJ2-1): DVKVTQSSRYLVKRTGEKVFLECVQDMDHENMFWYRQDPGLGLRLIYFSYDVKMKEKGDIPEGYSVSREKKERFSLILESASTNQTSMYLCASSLRGADEQFFGPGTRLTVL.

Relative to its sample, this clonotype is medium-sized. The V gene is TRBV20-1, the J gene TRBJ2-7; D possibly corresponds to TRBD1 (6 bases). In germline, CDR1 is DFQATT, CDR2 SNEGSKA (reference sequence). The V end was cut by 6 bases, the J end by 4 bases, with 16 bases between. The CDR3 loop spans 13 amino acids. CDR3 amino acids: CSAQKTGLYEQYF. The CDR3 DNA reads TGCAGTGCCCAAAAGACAGGCCTTTACGAGCAGTACTTC.

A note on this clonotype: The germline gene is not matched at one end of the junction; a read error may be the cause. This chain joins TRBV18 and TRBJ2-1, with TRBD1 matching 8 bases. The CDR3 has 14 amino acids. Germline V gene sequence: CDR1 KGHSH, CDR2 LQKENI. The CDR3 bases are TGTGCCAGCTCACCGGGACAGGATAACAATGAGCGGTTCTTC. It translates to CASSPGQDNNERFF.

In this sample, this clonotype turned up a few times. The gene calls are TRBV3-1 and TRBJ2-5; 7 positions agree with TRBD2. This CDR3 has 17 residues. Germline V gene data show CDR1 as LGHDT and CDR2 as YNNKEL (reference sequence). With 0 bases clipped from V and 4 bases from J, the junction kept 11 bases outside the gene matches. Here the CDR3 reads CASSQEWAGEGVETQYF. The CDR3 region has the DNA TGTGCCAGCAGCCAAGAATGGGCGGGAGAAGGGGTAGAGACCCAGTACTTC.

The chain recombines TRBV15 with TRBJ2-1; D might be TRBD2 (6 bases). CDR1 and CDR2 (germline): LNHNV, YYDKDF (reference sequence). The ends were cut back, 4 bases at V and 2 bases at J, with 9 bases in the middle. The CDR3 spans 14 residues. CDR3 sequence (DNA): TGTGCCACCAGCAACTGGGGGGCCTACAATGAGCAGTTCTTC. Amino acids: CATSNWGAYNEQFF. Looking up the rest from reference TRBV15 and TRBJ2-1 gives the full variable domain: DAMVIQNPRYQVTQFGKPVTLSCSQTLNHNVMYWYQQKSSQAPKLLFHYYDKDFNNEADTPDNFQSRRPNTSFCFLDIRSPGLGDTAMYLCATSNWGAYNEQFFGPGTRLTVL.

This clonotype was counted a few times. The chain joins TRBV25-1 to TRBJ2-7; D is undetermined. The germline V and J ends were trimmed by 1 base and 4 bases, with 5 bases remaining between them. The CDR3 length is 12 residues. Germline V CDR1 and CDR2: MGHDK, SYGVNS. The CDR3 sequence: CASSEWLYEQYF. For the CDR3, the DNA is TGTGCCAGCAGTGAATGGTTGTACGAGCAGTACTTC.

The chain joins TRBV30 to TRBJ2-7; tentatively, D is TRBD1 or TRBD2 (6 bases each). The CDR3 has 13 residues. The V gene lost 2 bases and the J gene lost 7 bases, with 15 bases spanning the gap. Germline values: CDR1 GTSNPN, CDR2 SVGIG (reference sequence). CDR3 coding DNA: TGTGCCTGGAGTTATTCAGGGGCGGGGGAGCAGTACTTC. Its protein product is CAWSYSGAGEQYF. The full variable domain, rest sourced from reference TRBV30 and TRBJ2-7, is SQTIHQWPATLVQPVGSPLSLECTVEGTSNPNLYWYRQAAGRGLQLLFYSVGIGQISSEVPQNLSASRPQDRQFILSSKKLLLSDSGFYLCAWSYSGAGEQYFGPGTRLTVT.

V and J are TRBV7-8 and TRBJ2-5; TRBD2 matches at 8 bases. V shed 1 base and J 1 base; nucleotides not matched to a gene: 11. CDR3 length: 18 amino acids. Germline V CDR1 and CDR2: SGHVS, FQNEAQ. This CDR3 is CASSLEIGLAGFQETQYF. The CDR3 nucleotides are TGTGCCAGCAGCTTAGAGATTGGCCTAGCGGGCTTCCAAGAGACCCAGTACTTC. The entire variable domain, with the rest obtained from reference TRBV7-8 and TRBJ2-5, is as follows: GAGVSQSPRYKVAKRGQDVALRCDPISGHVSLFWYQQALGQGPEFLTYFQNEAQLDKSGLPSDRFFAERPEGSVSTLKIQRTQQEDSAVYLCASSLEIGLAGFQETQYFGPGTRLLVL.

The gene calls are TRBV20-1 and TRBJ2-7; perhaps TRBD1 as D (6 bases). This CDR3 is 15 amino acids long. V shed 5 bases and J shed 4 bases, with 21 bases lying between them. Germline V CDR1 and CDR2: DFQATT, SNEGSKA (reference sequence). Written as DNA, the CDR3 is TGCAGTGCTTTGGGGGCCCGACGACCCCCGTACGAGCAGTACTTC. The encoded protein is CSALGARRPPYEQYF.

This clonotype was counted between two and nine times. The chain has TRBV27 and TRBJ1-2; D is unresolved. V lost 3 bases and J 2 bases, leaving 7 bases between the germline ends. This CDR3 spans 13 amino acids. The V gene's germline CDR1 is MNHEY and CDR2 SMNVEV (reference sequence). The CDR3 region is CASSFGPNYGYTF. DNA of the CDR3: TGTGCCAGCAGTTTCGGCCCGAACTATGGCTACACCTTC.

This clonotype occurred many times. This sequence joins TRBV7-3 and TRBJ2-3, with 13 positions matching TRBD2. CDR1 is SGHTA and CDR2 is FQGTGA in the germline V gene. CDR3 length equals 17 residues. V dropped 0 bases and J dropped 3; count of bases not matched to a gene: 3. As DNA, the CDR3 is TGTGCCAGCAGCTTAACCCAGACTAGCGGGAGGACAGATACGCAGTATTTT. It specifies CASSLTQTSGRTDTQYF.

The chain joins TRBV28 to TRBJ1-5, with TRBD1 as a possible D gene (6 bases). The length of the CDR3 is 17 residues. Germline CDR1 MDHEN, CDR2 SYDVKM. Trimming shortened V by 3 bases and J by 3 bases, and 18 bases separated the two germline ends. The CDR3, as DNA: TGTGCCAGCAGTTTGGTTATTGGGAAGGGGGACAATCAGCCCCAGCATTTT. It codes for CASSLVIGKGDNQPQHF.

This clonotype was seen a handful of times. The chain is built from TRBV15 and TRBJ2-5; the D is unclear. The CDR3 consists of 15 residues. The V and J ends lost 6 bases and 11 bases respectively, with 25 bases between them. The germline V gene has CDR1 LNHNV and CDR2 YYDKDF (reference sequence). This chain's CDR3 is CATREGLVVENEQYF. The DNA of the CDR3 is TGTGCCACCAGGGAAGGGCTAGTAGTTGAGAATGAGCAGTACTTC.